This TCR beta chain was recovered during a study of T cell responses to AZD1222 COVID-19 vaccine. CDR1 and CDR2 (germline): GTSNPN, SVGIG (reference sequence). The CDR3 runs to 14 residues. With V trimmed by 5 bases and J by 7 bases, 6 bases remained unmatched. Both about-4-week and about-12-week second-dose recipients were combined. About this clone itself: The antigen is unknown.

The table came from immunoSEQ multiplex PCR; TCRdb's copy has only in-frame clones and leaves some out. This table holds about 81,000 clones, around 93% found once. Study observations and caveats: Possibly, clonal diversity was underestimated; donors were largely white British and included more females. Among AZD1222 vaccinees, only 5 to 7 were seropositive at baseline. Repertoires were sampled only after the peak T cell response.

The source of this sequence is an adult who received the AZD1222 COVID-19 vaccine. The input for sequencing was peripheral blood, taken 28 days after the second AZD1222 dose. V usage is TRBV30 and J usage is TRBJ2-2; 11 bases map to TRBD1. The CDR3 sequence: CAWGDRGLRGELFF. Here the CDR3 DNA reads TGTGCCTGGGGGGACAGGGGGTTACGCGGGGAGCTGTTTTTT.